These 30 T cell receptor beta chains came from one sample sequenced in a study of identical twins. In TCRdb, the 5' RACE reads were re-called with MiXCR into one record per CDR3 protein. The data contain roughly 770,000 distinct CDR3 sequences, about 20% of them singletons. These data were also reused for a study on T cells expressing NK-cell markers.

The specimen sequenced was PBMCs. These receptors were collected from a woman aged 18-35 years in good health.

This chain uses TRBV12-3 or TRBV12-4 with TRBJ2-2; the D is unclear. Trimming pared 10 bases from V and 10 bases from J, leaving 16 bases between. CDR3 length: 12 amino acids. CDR3 region: CATTVPPEELFF. The DNA of the CDR3 is TGTGCCACTACGGTCCCTCCTGAGGAGCTGTTTTTT.

V gene TRBV10-3 combines with J gene TRBJ2-1, with TRBD2 matching over 9 bases. With 0 bases clipped from V and 1 base from J, the junction kept 10 bases outside the gene matches. The germline gives CDR1 ENHRY, CDR2 SYGVKD. The CDR3 has 19 residues. The CDR3 sequence: CAISESTSPTSGSYNEQFF. The CDR3 bases are TGTGCCATCAGTGAGTCCACTTCGCCTACTAGCGGGTCCTACAATGAGCAGTTCTTC.

The chain uses TRBV20-1 and TRBJ2-1, with 10 bases that match TRBD2. The V and J ends lost 3 bases and 3 bases, in that order; junction bases with no gene match: 5. This CDR3 has 15 residues. CDR1 is DFQATT, CDR2 SNEGSKA, per germline (reference sequence). CDR3 nucleotide sequence: TGCAGTGCTAGGGGACGGACTAGCGGCTACAATGAGCAGTTCTTC. Translation gives CSARGRTSGYNEQFF.

This clonotype showed up just a few times. The chain uses TRBV20-1 and TRBJ2-7, with D perhaps TRBD1 (6 bases). Trimming stripped 6 bases from V and 2 bases from J, with 11 bases between. Germline V gene data show CDR1 as DFQATT and CDR2 as SNEGSKA (reference sequence). The CDR3 is 12 amino acids. The CDR3 sequence is CSASDSTYEQYF. The CDR3 DNA is TGCAGTGCCTCGGACAGTACCTACGAGCAGTACTTC.

This clonotype has just one count. V usage is TRBV6-4 and J usage is TRBJ2-3; 11 positions agree with TRBD2. The CDR3 loop spans 16 amino acids. V lost 0 bases to trimming and J lost 6 bases; unmatched junction nucleotides: 5. CDR1 MRHNA and CDR2 SNTAGT come from the germline V gene. The CDR3 here is CASSDSGLAVRDTQYF. As DNA, the CDR3 is TGTGCCAGCAGTGACTCGGGACTAGCGGTCCGGGATACGCAGTATTTT.

This clonotype was counted ten times or more. The V and J genes are TRBV20-1 and TRBJ1-3; unclear D gene. V was shortened by 4 bases and J by 0 bases, with 10 bases between the two germline ends. The CDR3 is made up of 14 amino acids. Germline V gene data show CDR1 as DFQATT and CDR2 as SNEGSKA (reference sequence). The CDR3 bases are TGCAGTGCTACCGAAAGAGGCTCTGGAAACACCATATATTTT. This translates into CSATERGSGNTIYF.

This clonotype was found a few times. V usage is TRBV7-9 and J usage is TRBJ2-4; D is ambiguous. This CDR3 is built from 15 residues. Per germline, CDR1 SEHNR and CDR2 FQNEAQ (reference sequence). Trimming removed 2 bases from V and 2 bases from J, with 10 bases in between. The CDR3 spells CASSLSVGSKNIQYF. CDR3 in DNA: TGTGCCAGCAGCTTAAGTGTGGGATCCAAAAACATTCAGTACTTC.

V is TRBV20-1 and J is TRBJ1-2; 8 bases fit TRBD1. This CDR3 comprises 15 residues. The V gene end was trimmed by 4 bases and the J gene end by 6 bases; junction bases not matched to a gene: 13. Germline CDR1 is DFQATT and CDR2 is SNEGSKA (reference sequence). Here the CDR3 reads CSATNRPTGADGYTF. The CDR3 nucleotides are TGCAGTGCTACGAACCGTCCGACAGGGGCTGATGGCTACACCTTC.

V and J are TRBV12-3 or TRBV12-4 and TRBJ2-2; no definite D call. The ends were cut back, 2 bases at V and 1 base at J, with 8 bases in the middle. This CDR3 region has 15 residues. CDR3 in amino acids: CASSLNGVNTGELFF. In DNA form, the CDR3 reads TGTGCCAGCAGTTTAAACGGCGTGAACACCGGGGAGCTGTTTTTT.

J is TRBJ1-3 and V is TRBV7-9, with D maybe TRBD1 (6 bases). Germline CDR1 and CDR2: SEHNR and FQNEAQ (reference sequence). Trimming removed 11 bases from V and 0 bases from J, with 11 bases in between. The CDR3 consists of 13 residues. The CDR3 DNA sequence: TGTGCCGGCGGACAGCACTCTGGAAACACCATATATTTT. This sequence encodes CAGGQHSGNTIYF.

This sequence joins TRBV4-3 and TRBJ2-2; D might be TRBD1 (5 bases). The CDR3 totals 17 residues. Germline-derived CDR1 and CDR2 are LGHNA and YSLEER. Trimming cost V 0 bases and J 4 bases, with 15 bases left between them. In DNA, the CDR3 is TGCGCCAGCAGCCAAGAGACACAGGTGCTATCCACCGGGGAGCTGTTTTTT. This encodes CASSQETQVLSTGELFF.

The chain is built from TRBV9 and TRBJ2-1; TRBD1 might be the D (5 bases). Germline V gene sequence: CDR1 SGDLS, CDR2 YYNGEE. The CDR3 sequence is 15 residues long. With 0 bases removed from V and 6 bases from J, the gap between germline ends came to 13 bases. CDR3 nucleotides: TGTGCCAGCAGCGTAGATGGACATGGCCTCAATGAGCAGTTCTTC. Translated: CASSVDGHGLNEQFF.

The chain joins TRBV20-1 to TRBJ1-1; no clear D gene. Deletions cut 5 bases from V and 4 bases from J, with 26 bases between. The CDR3 runs 17 residues. The germline gives CDR1 DFQATT, CDR2 SNEGSKA (reference sequence). CDR3 sequence (DNA): TGCAGTGCTGAAGCCCCGGGTCAGGACCTAGGCGGCACTGAAGCTTTCTTT. It codes for CSAEAPGQDLGGTEAFF.

This clonotype was recorded at least ten times. The chain links TRBV4-3 to TRBJ2-1; D gene uncertain. With 1 base removed from V and 4 bases from J, the gap between germline ends came to 11 bases. This CDR3 has 15 amino acids. Germline CDR1 is LGHNA and CDR2 is YSLEER. CDR3 DNA sequence: TGCGCCAGCAGCCAAGGGAAAAGTGTTTACAATGAGCAGTTCTTC. This translates into CASSQGKSVYNEQFF.

This rearrangement joins TRBV27 to TRBJ2-1; perhaps D is TRBD1 or TRBD2 (6 bases each). V gave up 7 bases and J gave up 8 bases, with 21 bases separating them. The CDR3 extends over 15 amino acids. Germline V lookup: CDR1 MNHEY, CDR2 SMNVEV (reference sequence). CDR3 sequence reads: CASIAGTGTKDEQFF. CDR3 DNA: TGTGCCAGCATCGCCGGGACTGGGACAAAAGATGAGCAGTTCTTC.

This clonotype has a handful of counts. This chain connects TRBV12-3 or TRBV12-4 to TRBJ1-2; no clear D. The CDR3 sequence is 12 residues long. The V gene lost 3 bases and the J gene lost 7 bases, with 9 bases spanning the gap. CDR3 DNA: TGTGCCAGCAGTTTTGGAGGTGCTGGCTACACCTTC. Encoded protein: CASSFGGAGYTF.

The CDR3 coding sequence is TGTGCTAGTGGTTTACGGGAGTCAGATACGCAGTATTTT. Protein product: CASGLRESDTQYF. The V and J genes are TRBV12-5 and TRBJ2-3; tentatively, D is TRBD2 (6 bases). The ends were cut back, 3 bases at V and 4 bases at J, with 8 bases in the middle. This CDR3 spans 13 amino acids. CDR1 and CDR2 from the germline V gene are LGHNT and FRNRAP. Using reference TRBV12-5 and TRBJ2-3 for the parts outside the CDR3, the full variable domain is DARVTQTPRHKVTEMGQEVTMRCQPILGHNTVFWYRQTMMQGLELLAYFRNRAPLDDSGMPKDRFSAEMPDATLATLKIQPSEPRDSAVYFCASGLRESDTQYFGPGTRLTVL.

This clonotype has just a few counts. This chain uses TRBV18 with TRBJ2-1, with unresolved D. Germline CDR1 and CDR2: KGHSH and LQKENI. V lost 1 base, J lost 7 bases, and 8 bases lay in between. The CDR3 runs 13 residues. The DNA of the CDR3 is TGTGCCAGCTCACCACTGGACGGGAATGAGCAGTTCTTC. As protein: CASSPLDGNEQFF.

The chain joins TRBV10-3 to TRBJ1-1; D possibly corresponds to TRBD1 (5 bases). Trimming left V 0 bases short and J 3 bases short, with 5 bases between. The CDR3 spans 13 residues. Germline V CDR1 and CDR2: ENHRY, SYGVKD. The CDR3 region is CAISESGDTEAFF. CDR3 in DNA: TGTGCCATCAGTGAGTCGGGGGACACTGAAGCTTTCTTT.

This clonotype was seen a single time. The V call is TRBV6-2 or TRBV6-3, the J call TRBJ2-2; 9 bases are a match to TRBD2. Looked up from germline, CDR1 is MNHEY and CDR2 is SVGEGT. V lost 8 bases and J lost 8; bases outside the gene matches: 9. The CDR3 is made up of 14 amino acids. CDR3 region: CASGRGGLEGELFF. The CDR3 DNA follows: TGTGCCAGCGGGCGGGGGGGCCTGGAGGGGGAGCTGTTTTTT.

The genes are TRBV4-3 and TRBJ2-2; possibly TRBD2 for D (6 bases). Germline CDR1 LGHNA, CDR2 YSLEER. Between the trimmed V and J ends, which lost 3 bases and 2 bases, there was a span of 16 bases. This CDR3 contains 17 residues. The DNA for the CDR3 is TGCGCCAGCAGCCAGATGGGGACTTCTCCCAACACCGGGGAGCTGTTTTTT. Its protein is CASSQMGTSPNTGELFF.

The table lists this clonotype with many counts. CDR3 DNA sequence: TGTGCCAGCAGCCCCCGGGACAGTAGTACAAACATTCAGTACTTC. It codes for CASSPRDSSTNIQYF. The chain has TRBV12-3 or TRBV12-4 and TRBJ2-4; 7 positions agree with TRBD1. CDR3 length equals 15 residues. J gave up 6 bases and V 6 bases, and 11 bases lay outside the gene matches.

The chain couples TRBV6-2 or TRBV6-3 to TRBJ2-7, with D unresolved. Trimming cost V 3 bases and J 4 bases, with 10 bases left between them. Per the germline V gene, CDR1 is MNHEY and CDR2 is SVGEGT. CDR3 length: 13 residues. DNA of the CDR3: TGTGCCAGCAGTTATCAAGGATTGTACGAGCAGTACTTC. Translated, it gives CASSYQGLYEQYF.

This clonotype was seen many times. The chain uses TRBV12-3 or TRBV12-4 and TRBJ1-2; D gene unclear. The V and J ends lost 5 bases and 3 bases respectively, with 7 bases between them. The CDR3 runs to 12 residues. CDR3: CASSKRDYGYTF. The CDR3, as DNA: TGTGCCAGCAGTAAAAGGGACTATGGCTACACCTTC.

The chain combines TRBV6-2 or TRBV6-3 with TRBJ1-2; D is uncertain. Looked up from germline, CDR1 is MNHEY and CDR2 is SVGEGT. Trimming took 0 bases from V and 8 from J, leaving 7 bases between them. The CDR3 contains 12 residues. The CDR3, as DNA: TGTGCCAGCAGTTACTCTTACAGCGGCTACACCTTC. The encoded protein is CASSYSYSGYTF.

The V and J genes are TRBV6-1 and TRBJ1-5; unclear D gene. This CDR3 is built from 16 residues. The germline CDR1 and CDR2 sequences are MNHNS and SASEGT. The V end lost 10 bases, the J end lost 0 bases, and 19 bases lay between the germline ends. The CDR3 here is CATHPRGSYSNQPQHF. In nucleotides, the CDR3 is TGTGCCACCCACCCCCGTGGGTCTTATAGCAATCAGCCCCAGCATTTT.

This chain connects TRBV20-1 to TRBJ2-3, with 8 bases identical to TRBD2. Trimming at V came to 3 bases and at J to 5 bases, leaving 7 bases not matched to a gene. Germline CDR1 and CDR2: DFQATT and SNEGSKA (reference sequence). The CDR3 has 14 residues. DNA of the CDR3: TGCAGTGCTAGCGAGGGACTAGGTATAGATACGCAGTATTTT. Its protein product is CSASEGLGIDTQYF.

The V and J genes are TRBV5-1 and TRBJ2-5; D assignment may be TRBD1 or TRBD2 (5 bases each). V shed 4 bases and J shed 3 bases, with 13 bases lying between them. CDR3 length equals 14 residues. Germline values: CDR1 SGHRS, CDR2 YFSETQ. The CDR3: CASSSTRGEETQYF. For the CDR3, the DNA is TGCGCCAGCAGCAGTACTAGGGGCGAAGAGACCCAGTACTTC.

This chain uses TRBV7-9 with TRBJ1-2; D gene ambiguous. The ends were cut back, 5 bases at V and 2 bases at J, with 18 bases in the middle. The CDR3 contains 16 residues. Germline values: CDR1 SEHNR, CDR2 FQNEAQ (reference sequence). The chain's CDR3 is CASSTYSGGSNYGYTF. The DNA of the CDR3 is TGTGCCAGCAGCACCTACTCCGGTGGGTCCAACTATGGCTACACCTTC.

The chain combines TRBV5-1 with TRBJ2-2; perhaps TRBD2 as D (6 bases). The length of the CDR3 is 16 residues. Germline lookup yields CDR1 SGHRS and CDR2 YFSETQ. Trimming shortened V by 0 bases and J by 5 bases, and 14 bases separated the two germline ends. The DNA of the CDR3 is TGCGCCAGCAGCTTGGCCCGCGGGACCCCAACCGGGGAGCTGTTTTTT. Its translation: CASSLARGTPTGELFF. Using reference TRBV5-1 and TRBJ2-2 for the parts outside the CDR3, the full variable domain is KAGVTQTPRYLIKTRGQQVTLSCSPISGHRSVSWYQQTPGQGLQFLFEYFSETQRNKGNFPGRFSGRQFSNSRSEMNVSTLELGDSALYLCASSLARGTPTGELFFGEGSRLTVL.